A single sample is the source of the 11 T cell receptor beta chains below, sequenced in a study of cytomegalovirus exposure and HLA in healthy donors. The PCR employed 60 Vbeta primers together with 13 Jbeta primers. TCRdb keeps only in-frame clones here, not all; method: immunoSEQ multiplex PCR. This table has over 50,000 clones, roughly four fifths appearing once. The sequencing input was PBMCs. These receptors all stem from a man aged 40-50 years in good health and CMV-seronegative.

The CDR3 nucleotides are TGTGCCAGCAGCTTAGATCGTTTTGGGGGACAGGGGGCCACCTACGAGCAGTACTTC. It is translated as CASSLDRFGGQGATYEQYF. This chain links TRBV11-3 with TRBJ2-7; 12 bases map to TRBD1. The CDR3 extends over 19 amino acids. Looked up from germline, CDR1 is SGHNT and CDR2 is YENEEA. With 0 bases clipped from V and 2 bases from J, the junction kept 11 bases outside the gene matches.

The chain couples TRBV5-1 to TRBJ2-3; perhaps TRBD1 as D (6 bases). The ends were cut back, 0 bases at V and 6 bases at J, with 14 bases in the middle. CDR3 size: 15 residues. CDR1 is SGHRS and CDR2 is YFSETQ in the germline V gene. As DNA, the CDR3 is TGCGCCAGCAGCTTGGCTCCAGGGGTTGGGGATACGCAGTATTTT. It specifies CASSLAPGVGDTQYF.

V is TRBV4-3 and J is TRBJ2-1, with a weak D call TRBD2 (6 bases). The germline gives CDR1 LGHNA, CDR2 YSLEER. This CDR3 contains 17 residues. Trimming removed 0 bases from V and 4 bases from J, with 16 bases in between. CDR3 region: CASSQDLPGLKYNEQFF. The CDR3 nucleotides read TGCGCCAGCAGCCAAGACCTTCCGGGACTTAAATACAATGAGCAGTTCTTC.

The V call is TRBV2, the J call TRBJ1-1, with D perhaps TRBD1 (6 bases). Germline assignment: CDR1 SNHLY and CDR2 FYNNEI. V gave up 8 bases and J gave up 1 base, with 8 bases separating them. This CDR3 region has 12 residues. The CDR3 bases are TGTGCCAGCCAAGGGGGGAACACTGAAGCTTTCTTT. As protein: CASQGGNTEAFF.

The V gene is TRBV10-1, the J gene TRBJ2-2, with D possibly matching TRBD2 (6 bases). The CDR3 loop spans 14 amino acids. Germline loops: CDR1 WNHNN, CDR2 SYGVQD (reference sequence). V lost 0 bases and J 7 bases, leaving 9 bases between the germline ends. The CDR3 DNA reads as TGCGCCAGCAGTGAGTCGATGGAGGGCGGGGAGCTGTTTTTT. It codes for CASSESMEGGELFF.

The chain joins TRBV27 to TRBJ1-5; a weak D match, TRBD1 (5 bases). The CDR3 is 14 amino acids. The V gene's germline CDR1 is MNHEY and CDR2 SMNVEV (reference sequence). The V gene lost 3 bases and the J gene lost 3 bases, with 9 bases spanning the gap. The CDR3 is CASSFRGDNQPQHF. For the CDR3, the DNA is TGTGCCAGCAGTTTCCGGGGGGACAATCAGCCCCAGCATTTT.

The rearrangement uses TRBV6-5 and TRBJ1-1; D is uncertain. V lost 6 bases, J lost 1 base, and 12 bases lay in between. CDR3 length: 14 amino acids. Germline V CDR1 and CDR2: MNHEY, SVGAGI. CDR3: CASSQAQRNTEAFF. For the CDR3, the DNA is TGTGCCAGCAGCCAAGCACAGAGGAACACTGAAGCTTTCTTT.

The chain joins TRBV7-2 to TRBJ2-5, with 10 bases aligning to TRBD2. The J call is uncertain, as TRBJ2-7 better fits the DNA end. The CDR3 sequence is 15 residues long. Germline V lookup: CDR1 SGHTA, CDR2 FQGNSA. The CDR3 is CASSLATSGVYEQYF. The CDR3 DNA reads as TGTGCCAGCAGCTTAGCCACTAGCGGGGTCTACGAGCAGTACTTC.

V is TRBV2 and J is TRBJ1-2, with TRBD1 identical over 8 bases. The V and J ends lost 7 bases and 3 bases, in that order; junction bases with no gene match: 7. The CDR3 runs 14 residues. Germline V gene sequence: CDR1 SNHLY, CDR2 FYNNEI. DNA of the CDR3: TGTGCCAGCACTCAGGGGGCGCGGTACTATGGCTACACCTTC. This translates into CASTQGARYYGYTF.

This clone is medium-sized. The chain combines TRBV10-3 with TRBJ2-2; 11 nucleotides agree with TRBD2. V shed 5 bases and J 3 bases; nucleotides not matched to a gene: 8. The CDR3 sequence is 17 residues long. Germline loops: CDR1 ENHRY, CDR2 SYGVKD. Here the CDR3 DNA reads TGTGCCATCAGTCCCGGCCCGGGACTAGCGGACACCGGGGAGCTGTTTTTT. This encodes CAISPGPGLADTGELFF.

In its sample, this clone was seen once. The genes are TRBV5-1 and TRBJ2-7, with D possibly being TRBD1 (5 bases). The CDR3 is 14 amino acids. Germline V gene data show CDR1 as SGHRS and CDR2 as YFSETQ. V was cut by 4 bases and J by 3 bases, with 14 bases left in between. The DNA of the CDR3 is TGCGCCAGCAGCATGGCGGACATTAGCTACGAGCAGTACTTC. Protein: CASSMADISYEQYF.